This is a list of T cell receptor beta chains from one sample in a study of blood T cell repertoires in COVID-19. Method: immunoSEQ multiplex PCR; TCRdb's copy keeps in-frame clones and lacks some. Among over 90,000 clones listed, about 86% were seen once. Sequencing was carried out using peripheral blood. The receptors were sampled from a man aged 80 or over with acute or convalescent COVID-19. CDR3s include the opening cysteine and the closing phenylalanine or tryptophan. A D gene is named only where the DNA matches it firmly. Only part of the rows carry a size: once, few, many, or a class if the clone is expanded.

TRBJ2-7 . . TRBV5-1 CASSLITGIQYEQYF TGCGCCAGCAGCTTGATAACCGGGATTCAGTACGAGCAGTACTTC
TRBJ2-6 few TRBD1 TRBV30 CAWSPPGGAGANVLTF TGTGCCTGGTCTCCCCCAGGGGGCGCTGGGGCCAACGTCCTGACTTTC
TRBJ1-5 . TRBD1 TRBV28 CASSSPLQGAHQPQHF TGTGCCAGCAGTTCCCCCTTACAGGGGGCACACCAGCCCCAGCATTTT
TRBJ2-5 . TRBD1 TRBV6-6 CASSYSDRGRETQYF TGTGCCAGCAGTTATTCGGACAGGGGGCGGGAGACCCAGTACTTC
TRBJ2-3 . . TRBV4-2 CASSPGQVGGTDTQYF TGTGCCAGCAGCCCCGGTCAAGTCGGGGGCACAGATACGCAGTATTTT
TRBJ2-7 . TRBD1 TRBV23-1 CASSQEGQGLFEQYF TGCGCCAGCAGTCAGGAGGGACAGGGTTTGTTCGAGCAGTACTTC
TRBJ2-3 . TRBD2 TRBV5-5 CASSLTGTLAADTQYF TGTGCCAGCAGCCTGACCGGGACTCTAGCGGCGGATACGCAGTATTTT
TRBJ2-5 . . TRBV2 CASSGGVLETQYF TGTGCCAGCAGCGGCGGGGTTCTAGAGACCCAGTACTTC
TRBJ2-5 . . TRBV6-2/TRBV6-3 CASSLNRGGKTQYF TGTGCCAGCAGTCTCAACAGGGGGGGAAAGACCCAGTACTTC
TRBJ2-3 . TRBD1 TRBV5-1 CASSRTGTGTDTQYF TGCGCCAGCAGCCGCACCGGGACAGGCACAGATACGCAGTATTTT
TRBJ1-2 . . TRBV13 CASSLGTRDGGYTF TGTGCCAGCAGCCTCGGGACACGGGATGGGGGCTACACCTTC
TRBJ2-3 . TRBD2 TRBV15 CATSRGTSGSGTQYF TGTGCCACCAGCAGGGGGACTAGCGGGAGCGGTACGCAGTATTTT
TRBJ2-3 . TRBD2 TRBV5-1 CASSWRTSGSTDTQYF TGCGCCAGCAGCTGGCGGACTAGCGGGAGCACAGATACGCAGTATTTT
TRBJ2-7 . TRBD2 TRBV7-8 CASSFGEGSYEQYF TGTGCCAGCAGCTTCGGGGAGGGGTCCTACGAGCAGTACTTC
TRBJ1-5 . . TRBV6-2/TRBV6-3 CASSTVTRGGLFNQPQHF TGTGCCAGCAGTACCGTAACTCGGGGGGGGCTCTTCAATCAGCCCCAGCATTTT
TRBJ2-3 . TRBD2 TRBV19 CARPKAGGPASTDTQYF TGTGCCAGGCCTAAGGCGGGAGGGCCCGCTAGCACAGATACGCAGTATTTT
TRBJ2-1 . TRBD2 TRBV9 CASSFTPLAIEQFF TGTGCCAGCAGCTTCACCCCACTAGCGATTGAGCAGTTCTTC
TRBJ1-2 . . TRBV5-4 CASSFPSGAEGYTF TGTGCCAGCAGCTTTCCAAGCGGCGCTGAAGGCTACACCTTC
TRBJ2-1 . TRBD2 TRBV27 CASSLRDPGTRLYNEQFF TGTGCCAGCAGTTTACGGGACCCCGGGACTAGGCTGTACAATGAGCAGTTCTTC
TRBJ2-7 . . TRBV7-2 CASSSQGYEQYF TGTGCCAGCAGCTCACAGGGCTACGAGCAGTACTTC
TRBJ2-7 . . TRBV18 CASSPTGLGYEQYF TGTGCCAGCTCACCAACAGGGTTGGGCTACGAGCAGTACTTC
TRBJ1-5 . . TRBV29-1 CSVLTGVSNQPQHF TGCAGCGTCCTGACAGGAGTTAGCAATCAGCCCCAGCATTTT
TRBJ2-2 . . TRBV28 CASSPPGSGAGYTGELFF TGTGCCAGCAGCCCCCCAGGAAGCGGAGCCGGCTACACCGGGGAGCTGTTTTTT
TRBJ2-2 . TRBD1 TRBV28 CASSLSDRGIAGELFF TGTGCCAGCAGTTTATCCGACAGGGGAATTGCCGGGGAGCTGTTTTTT